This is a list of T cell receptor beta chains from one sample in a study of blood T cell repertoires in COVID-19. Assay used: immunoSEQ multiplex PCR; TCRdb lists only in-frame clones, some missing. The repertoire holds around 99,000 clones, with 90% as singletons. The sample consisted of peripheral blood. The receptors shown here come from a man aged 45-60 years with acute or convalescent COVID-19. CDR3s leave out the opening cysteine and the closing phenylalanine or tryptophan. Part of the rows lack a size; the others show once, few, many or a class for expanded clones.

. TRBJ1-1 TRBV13 ASSPLTGNTEAF
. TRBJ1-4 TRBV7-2 ASSSVIGAGDEKLF
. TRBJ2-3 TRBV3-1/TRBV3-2 ASSPGQGFTDTQY
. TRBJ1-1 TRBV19 ASSIPLDRGLMNTEAF
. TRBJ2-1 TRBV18 ASSPPSFYNEQF
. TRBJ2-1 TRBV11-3 ASSLRGTSGYNEQF
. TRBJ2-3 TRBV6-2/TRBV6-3 ASSLRTSGTSTDTQY
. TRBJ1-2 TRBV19 ASQQGAYSNYGYT
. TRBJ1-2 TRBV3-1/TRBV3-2 ASSPDRGANYGYT
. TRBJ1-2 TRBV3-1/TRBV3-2 ASSQGRAGYGYT
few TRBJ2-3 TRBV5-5 ASSAGSKTASHTQY
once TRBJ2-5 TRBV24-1 ATRGNGETQY
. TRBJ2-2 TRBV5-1 ASSIAGGGTGELF
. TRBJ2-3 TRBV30 AWSVNSNTDTQY
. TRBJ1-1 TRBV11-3 ASSEFMSNTEAF
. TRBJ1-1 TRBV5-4 ASSLGLDRGSEAF
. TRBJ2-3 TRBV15 ATSWTSHTDTQY
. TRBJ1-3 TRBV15 ATSPIAGGYGNTIY
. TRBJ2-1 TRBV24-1 ATSDFSGRANNEQF
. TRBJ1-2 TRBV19 ASTPGAGWDGYT
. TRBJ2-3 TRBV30 AWSPKDTQY
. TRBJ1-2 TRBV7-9 ASSSRTGGDYT
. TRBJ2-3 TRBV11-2 AEAGSTDTQY
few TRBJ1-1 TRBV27 ASSLLANLGGTEAF
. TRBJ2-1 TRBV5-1 ASSFSVTSDYNEQF
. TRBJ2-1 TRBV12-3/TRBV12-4 ASSFSGSPF
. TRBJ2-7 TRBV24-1 ATQIGGGVGEQY
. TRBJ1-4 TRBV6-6 ASSYGQGSNEKLF
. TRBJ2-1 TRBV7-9 ASSASGTSGRGNEQF
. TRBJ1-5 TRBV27 ASKLDRGSQGPQH
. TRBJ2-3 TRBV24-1 ATSARDRATDTQY
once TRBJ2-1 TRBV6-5 ATIRDRGTGEQF
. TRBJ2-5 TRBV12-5 ASGYLAGASQETQY
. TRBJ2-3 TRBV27 ASSSGLAGDTQY
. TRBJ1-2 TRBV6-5 ASSPRQGGNYGYT
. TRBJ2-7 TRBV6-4 ASSDSYRVDEQY
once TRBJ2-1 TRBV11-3 ASSIRGFEEF
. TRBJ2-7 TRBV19 ASSSYRPGQGTSYEQY
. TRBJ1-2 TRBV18 ASSPSVNYGYT
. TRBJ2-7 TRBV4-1 ASSQQTSGPYEQY
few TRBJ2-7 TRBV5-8 ASSDGNFAYEQY
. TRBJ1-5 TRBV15 ATSRGRLQQAPTSNYSNQPQH
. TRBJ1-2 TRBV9 ASSAGQGGPYGYT
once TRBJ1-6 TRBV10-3 AISGGGSSPLH
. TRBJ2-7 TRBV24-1 ATSDGQPTYEQY
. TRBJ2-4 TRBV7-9 ASSFSGSLSIQY
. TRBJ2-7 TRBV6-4 ASSDPGLAKAYEQY
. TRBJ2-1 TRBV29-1 SVEGLAGDNEQF
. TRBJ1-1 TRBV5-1 ASRRDRGYTEAF
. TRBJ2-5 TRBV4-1 ASAGGYQETQY
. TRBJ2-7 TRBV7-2 ASSLGGSTYEQY